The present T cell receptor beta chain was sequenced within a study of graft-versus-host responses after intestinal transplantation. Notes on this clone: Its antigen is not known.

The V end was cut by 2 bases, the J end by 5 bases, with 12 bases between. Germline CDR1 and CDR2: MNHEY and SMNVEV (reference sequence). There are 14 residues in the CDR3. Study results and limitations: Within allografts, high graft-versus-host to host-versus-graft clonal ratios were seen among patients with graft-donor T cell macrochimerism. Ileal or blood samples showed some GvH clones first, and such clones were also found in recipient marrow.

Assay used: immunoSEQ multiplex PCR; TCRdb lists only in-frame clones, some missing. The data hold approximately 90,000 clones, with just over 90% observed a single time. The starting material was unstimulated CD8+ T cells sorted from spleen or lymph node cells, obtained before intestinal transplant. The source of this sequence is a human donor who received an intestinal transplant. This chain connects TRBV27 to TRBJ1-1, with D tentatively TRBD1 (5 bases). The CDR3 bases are TGTGCCAGCAGTTTAGGAGGGAGACAGACTGAAGCTTTCTTT. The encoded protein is CASSLGGRQTEAFF.